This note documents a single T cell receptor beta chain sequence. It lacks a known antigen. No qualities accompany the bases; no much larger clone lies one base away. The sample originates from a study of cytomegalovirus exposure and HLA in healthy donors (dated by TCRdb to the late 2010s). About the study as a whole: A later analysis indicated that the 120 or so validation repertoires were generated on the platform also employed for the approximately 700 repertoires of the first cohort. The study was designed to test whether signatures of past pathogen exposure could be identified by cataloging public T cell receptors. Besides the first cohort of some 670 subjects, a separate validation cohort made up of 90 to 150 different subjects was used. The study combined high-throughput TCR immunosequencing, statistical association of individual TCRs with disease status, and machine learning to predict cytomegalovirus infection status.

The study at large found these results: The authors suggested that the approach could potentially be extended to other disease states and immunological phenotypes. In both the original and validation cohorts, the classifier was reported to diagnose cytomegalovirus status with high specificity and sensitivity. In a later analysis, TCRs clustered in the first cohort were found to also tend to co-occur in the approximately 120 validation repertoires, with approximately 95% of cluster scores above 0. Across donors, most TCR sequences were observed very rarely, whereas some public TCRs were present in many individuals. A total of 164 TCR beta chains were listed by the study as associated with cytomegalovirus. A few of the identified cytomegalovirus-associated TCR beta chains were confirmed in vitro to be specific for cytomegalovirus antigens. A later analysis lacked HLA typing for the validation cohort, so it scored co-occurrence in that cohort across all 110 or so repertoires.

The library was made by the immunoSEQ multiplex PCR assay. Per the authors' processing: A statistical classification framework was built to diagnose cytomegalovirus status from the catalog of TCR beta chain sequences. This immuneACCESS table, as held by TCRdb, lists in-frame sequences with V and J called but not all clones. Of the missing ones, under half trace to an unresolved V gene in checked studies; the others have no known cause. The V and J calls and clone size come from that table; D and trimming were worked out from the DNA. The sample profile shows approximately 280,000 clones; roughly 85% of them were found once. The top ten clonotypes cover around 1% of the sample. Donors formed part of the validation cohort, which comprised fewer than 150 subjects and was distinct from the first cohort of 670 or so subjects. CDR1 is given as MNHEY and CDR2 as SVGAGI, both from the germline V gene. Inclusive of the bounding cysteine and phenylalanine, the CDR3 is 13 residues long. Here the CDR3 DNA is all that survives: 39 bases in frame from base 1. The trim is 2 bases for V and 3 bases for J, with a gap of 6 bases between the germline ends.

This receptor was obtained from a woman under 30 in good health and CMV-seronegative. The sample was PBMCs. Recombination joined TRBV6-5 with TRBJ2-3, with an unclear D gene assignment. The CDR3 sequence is CASSYVETDTQYF. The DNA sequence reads TGTGCCAGCAGTTACGTAGAGACAGATACGCAGTATTTT.